The 7 T cell receptor beta chains below come from one sample, sequenced in a study of T cell responses to AZD1222 COVID-19 vaccine (dated by TCRdb to about 2021). The library was built by means of the immunoSEQ multiplex PCR assay. TCRdb carries this immuneACCESS record with in-frame sequences only. Its versions omit some clonotypes, under half of them owing to an unresolved V gene in the studies checked, with the rest unexplained. The sample includes about 180,000 clones, with 85% to 95% observed a single time. Around 1.9% of the sample is taken by the ten largest. The intended sense of this specimen's time point label: about 28 days (+/-7) after the second vaccine dose. Here the sequenced sample was peripheral blood, taken 28 days after the second AZD1222 dose. These receptors were collected from an adult who received the AZD1222 COVID-19 vaccine.

The genes are TRBV9 and TRBJ1-2; no definite D call. Trimming took 0 bases from V and 4 from J, leaving 7 bases between them. The germline gives CDR1 SGDLS, CDR2 YYNGEE. CDR3 size: 13 residues. The CDR3 region has the DNA TGTGCCAGCAGCGTAGGGGCAGCCTATGGCTACACCTTC. Protein: CASSVGAAYGYTF.

The chain employs TRBV3-1 (or the pseudogene TRBV3-2) and TRBJ1-5; a weak D match, TRBD1 (5 bases). With 0 bases removed from V and 6 bases from J, the gap between germline ends came to 12 bases. CDR1 and CDR2 from the germline V gene are LGHDT and YNNKEL (reference sequence). The CDR3 covers 15 residues. For the CDR3, the DNA is TGTGCCAGCAGCCAAGATACGACAGTCACTCAGCCCCAGCATTTT. Translation gives CASSQDTTVTQPQHF.

The V call is TRBV15, the J call TRBJ1-1; D may be TRBD1 (5 bases). This CDR3 is 15 amino acids long. CDR1 LNHNV and CDR2 YYDKDF come from the germline V gene (reference sequence). Between the trimmed V and J ends, which lost 3 bases and 7 bases, there was a span of 18 bases. CDR3 sequence reads: CATSSDQPGRIEAFF. In DNA form, the CDR3 reads TGTGCCACCAGCAGTGATCAACCGGGGCGGATTGAAGCTTTCTTT.

The genes are TRBV19 and TRBJ1-2; TRBD1 might be the D (5 bases). Germline CDR1 reads LNHDA; CDR2 reads SQIVND (reference sequence). The V end lost 8 bases, the J end lost 2 bases, and 12 bases lay between the germline ends. The CDR3 covers 13 residues. The CDR3 region has the DNA TGTGCCAGTTCTTGGGACGACAACTATGGCTACACCTTC. It encodes CASSWDDNYGYTF.

This sequence joins TRBV30 and TRBJ1-5; the match to TRBD1 covers 8 bases. The CDR3 contains 16 residues. Germline V gene sequence: CDR1 GTSNPN, CDR2 SVGIG (reference sequence). The V and J ends lost 3 bases and 6 bases, in that order; junction bases with no gene match: 13. The CDR3 coding sequence is TGTGCCTGGAGCATTCGGACAGGGAGGGGGCCTCAGCCCCAGCATTTT. Translating gives CAWSIRTGRGPQPQHF.

The rearrangement uses TRBV19 and TRBJ1-1; 7 bases agree with TRBD1. V was clipped by 5 bases and J by 2 bases; unmatched bases: 8. This CDR3 contains 15 residues. The germline gives CDR1 LNHDA, CDR2 SQIVND (reference sequence). The CDR3 protein is CASSATGLQNTEAFF. In DNA form, the CDR3 reads TGTGCCAGTAGTGCGACAGGGCTACAAAACACTGAAGCTTTCTTT.

This chain uses TRBV4-3 with TRBJ2-7; 11 positions match TRBD1. V shed 0 bases, J shed 2 bases, and the junction held 3 bases outside the gene matches. This CDR3 comprises 16 residues. Germline V gene data show CDR1 as LGHNA and CDR2 as YSLEER. Written as DNA, the CDR3 is TGCGCCAGCAGCCAAGAAGGGACAGGGGGTACCTACGAGCAGTACTTC. It encodes CASSQEGTGGTYEQYF.